These T cell receptor beta chains were read from a single sample in a study of cytomegalovirus exposure and HLA in healthy donors. The table came from immunoSEQ multiplex PCR; TCRdb's copy has only in-frame clones and leaves some out. This repertoire shows tens of thousands of clones, roughly 60% found once; its top ten account for roughly 2.5%. The sequenced material came from PBMCs. Receptors were obtained from a human donor in good health. Both conserved end residues are part of each CDR3. D genes are given only for firm matches. Clone size appears in some rows only: once, few, many, or a class for an expanded clone.

V: TRBV19; J: TRBJ2-2; D: -; size: -; CDR3: CASSIGGVRSGELFF; DNA: TGTGCCAGTAGTATAGGAGGCGTTAGGTCAGGGGAGCTGTTTTTT
V: TRBV30; J: TRBJ2-5; D: -; size: -; CDR3: CAWSIPGTKPQETQYF; DNA: TGTGCCTGGAGTATACCCGGGACAAAACCGCAAGAGACCCAGTACTTC
V: TRBV18; J: TRBJ2-3; D: -; size: few; CDR3: CASSPTPSTDTQYF; DNA: TGTGCCAGCTCACCGACTCCTAGCACAGATACGCAGTATTTT
V: TRBV2; J: TRBJ1-5; D: -; size: few; CDR3: CASRRIDGLSQPQHF; DNA: TGTGCCAGCAGACGCATTGATGGGCTTAGTCAGCCCCAGCATTTT
V: TRBV19; J: TRBJ2-7; D: -; size: -; CDR3: CASSPHREMPYEQYF; DNA: TGTGCCAGTAGTCCTCACAGGGAGATGCCCTACGAGCAGTACTTC
V: TRBV30; J: TRBJ2-3; D: -; size: -; CDR3: CAWSVGGARDTQYF; DNA: TGTGCCTGGAGTGTAGGGGGAGCCAGGGATACGCAGTATTTT
V: TRBV5-6; J: TRBJ1-1; D: TRBD1; size: -; CDR3: CASSSQGGEAFF; DNA: TGTGCCAGCAGCAGCCAGGGGGGTGAAGCTTTCTTT
V: TRBV4-1; J: TRBJ1-1; D: -; size: -; CDR3: CASSQARGEAFF; DNA: TGCGCCAGCAGCCAAGCCCGGGGTGAAGCTTTCTTT
V: TRBV6-6; J: TRBJ1-2; D: TRBD1; size: -; CDR3: CASTQSGQGSGYTF; DNA: TGTGCCAGCACCCAGTCGGGACAGGGGTCTGGCTACACCTTC
V: TRBV6-6; J: TRBJ2-7; D: TRBD2; size: -; CDR3: CATLRGGSSYEQYF; DNA: TGTGCCACGCTTCGGGGGGGGAGCTCCTACGAGCAGTACTTC
V: TRBV9; J: TRBJ2-5; D: TRBD2; size: few; CDR3: CASSARPSGGAGETQYF; DNA: TGTGCCAGCAGCGCAAGACCTAGCGGGGGGGCCGGGGAGACCCAGTACTTC
V: TRBV27; J: TRBJ2-7; D: -; size: -; CDR3: CASSSGRYEQYF; DNA: TGTGCCAGCAGTTCAGGGAGGTACGAGCAGTACTTC
V: TRBV10-3; J: TRBJ2-3; D: TRBD2; size: -; CDR3: CAISKAGEGTDTQYF; DNA: TGTGCCATCAGTAAAGCGGGGGAAGGCACAGATACGCAGTATTTT
V: TRBV7-2; J: TRBJ1-6; D: -; size: once; CDR3: CASSSRQSNSPLHF; DNA: TGCGCCAGCAGCTCCCGACAGTCTAATTCACCCCTCCACTTT
V: TRBV18; J: TRBJ2-7; D: -; size: -; CDR3: CASSPQAGAMNEQYF; DNA: TGTGCCAGCTCACCACAAGCAGGGGCGATGAACGAGCAGTACTTC
V: TRBV6-5; J: TRBJ2-7; D: -; size: -; CDR3: CASSYGDIPPYEQYF; DNA: TGTGCCAGCAGTTATGGGGACATTCCCCCCTACGAGCAGTACTTC
V: TRBV7-6; J: TRBJ1-6; D: -; size: -; CDR3: CASSFIDSPLHF; DNA: TGTGCCAGCAGCTTTATCGATTCACCCCTCCACTTT
V: TRBV7-8; J: TRBJ2-7; D: TRBD2; size: -; CDR3: CASSLGWRGVYEQYF; DNA: TGTGCCAGCAGCTTAGGTTGGCGGGGGGTCTACGAGCAGTACTTC
V: TRBV2; J: TRBJ1-6; D: -; size: -; CDR3: CASSEAGLNNNSPLHF; DNA: TGTGCCAGCAGTGAAGCAGGACTGAATAATAATTCACCCCTCCACTTT
V: TRBV15; J: TRBJ2-3; D: -; size: -; CDR3: CATSRDLGQPDTQYF; DNA: TGTGCCACCAGCAGAGATCTGGGCCAGCCGGATACGCAGTATTTT
V: TRBV6-6; J: TRBJ1-6; D: TRBD1; size: -; CDR3: CASSKLRGNNSPLHF; DNA: TGTGCCAGCAGCAAGCTCAGGGGGAACAATTCACCCCTCCACTTT
V: TRBV6-1; J: TRBJ1-3; D: -; size: -; CDR3: CASSDGGYRLTGNTIYF; DNA: TGTGCCAGCAGTGATGGGGGGTACAGATTAACTGGAAACACCATATATTTT
V: TRBV30; J: TRBJ2-1; D: -; size: -; CDR3: CAWDEGGFPYNEQFF; DNA: TGTGCCTGGGATGAAGGGGGTTTTCCCTACAATGAGCAGTTCTTC
V: TRBV6-1; J: TRBJ1-3; D: -; size: -; CDR3: CASSEVDHAAGNTIYF; DNA: TGTGCCAGCAGTGAAGTTGACCACGCGGCTGGAAACACCATATATTTT
V: TRBV20-1; J: TRBJ1-1; D: TRBD1; size: few; CDR3: CSARTGAEAFF; DNA: TGCAGTGCTAGGACAGGGGCTGAAGCTTTCTTT
V: TRBV6-5; J: TRBJ1-2; D: -; size: -; CDR3: CASSYGGNLNYGYTF; DNA: TGTGCCAGCAGTTACGGAGGCAACCTTAACTATGGCTACACCTTC
V: TRBV6-6; J: TRBJ1-5; D: -; size: -; CDR3: CASTDNNQPQHF; DNA: TGTGCCAGCACGGACAACAATCAGCCCCAGCATTTT
V: TRBV30; J: TRBJ2-7; D: TRBD1; size: few; CDR3: CAWTRDSFSYEQYF; DNA: TGTGCCTGGACACGGGACAGTTTTTCCTACGAGCAGTACTTC
V: TRBV7-6; J: TRBJ2-2; D: TRBD1; size: few; CDR3: CASSLARTGGKGELFF; DNA: TGTGCCAGCAGCTTAGCTCGGACAGGGGGCAAAGGGGAGCTGTTTTTT
V: TRBV5-5; J: TRBJ1-2; D: -; size: -; CDR3: CASSLLAGVAGYTF; DNA: TGTGCCAGCAGCTTGCTCGCAGGGGTGGCTGGCTACACCTTC
V: TRBV7-2; J: TRBJ1-3; D: -; size: few; CDR3: CASSLQAPGSGNTIYF; DNA: TGTGCCAGCAGCTTACAGGCGCCAGGCTCTGGAAACACCATATATTTT
V: TRBV19; J: TRBJ1-6; D: TRBD1; size: -; CDR3: CAGSTGGDSPLHF; DNA: TGTGCCGGTAGTACAGGGGGCGATTCACCCCTCCACTTT
V: TRBV13; J: TRBJ2-5; D: TRBD1; size: -; CDR3: CASSLGGQTIETQYF; DNA: TGTGCCAGCAGCTTAGGGGGACAGACGATAGAGACCCAGTACTTC
V: TRBV27; J: TRBJ2-3; D: TRBD1; size: -; CDR3: CASSHPDRTDTQYF; DNA: TGTGCCAGCAGTCACCCGGACAGGACAGATACGCAGTATTTT
V: TRBV4-3; J: TRBJ2-7; D: TRBD2; size: -; CDR3: CASSQGSQGGYEQYF; DNA: TGCGCCAGCAGCCAAGGGAGCCAGGGAGGGTACGAGCAGTACTTC
V: TRBV2; J: TRBJ1-4; D: TRBD1; size: -; CDR3: CASSPQGANNEKLFF; DNA: TGTGCCAGCAGTCCTCAGGGGGCAAATAATGAAAAACTGTTTTTT
V: TRBV7-3; J: TRBJ2-7; D: TRBD1; size: -; CDR3: CASSLNPGQGSEQYF; DNA: TGTGCCAGCAGCTTAAACCCTGGACAGGGAAGTGAGCAGTACTTC
V: TRBV7-9; J: TRBJ1-2; D: -; size: few; CDR3: CASSLDRSYGYTF; DNA: TGTGCCAGCAGCCTGGACAGAAGCTATGGCTACACCTTC
V: TRBV4-2; J: TRBJ1-5; D: -; size: few; CDR3: CASSQDGADNQPQHF; DNA: TGTGCCAGCAGCCAAGATGGGGCAGACAATCAGCCCCAGCATTTT
V: TRBV13; J: TRBJ2-3; D: -; size: few; CDR3: CASSPRTTTSTDTQYF; DNA: TGTGCCAGCTCCCCCCGGACTACCACTAGCACAGATACGCAGTATTTT
V: TRBV5-4; J: TRBJ2-3; D: TRBD2; size: -; CDR3: CASSLEPSGGLVSTDTQYF; DNA: TGTGCCAGCAGCTTGGAGCCTAGCGGGGGGCTCGTAAGCACAGATACGCAGTATTTT
V: TRBV19; J: TRBJ1-5; D: TRBD1; size: -; CDR3: CASSITGEDSNQPQHF; DNA: TGTGCCAGTAGTATTACAGGGGAGGATAGCAATCAGCCCCAGCATTTT
V: TRBV29-1; J: TRBJ2-3; D: TRBD2; size: few; CDR3: CSAPGLAGGDTQYF; DNA: TGCAGCGCCCCCGGGCTAGCGGGGGGAGATACGCAGTATTTT
V: TRBV14; J: TRBJ2-7; D: TRBD1; size: -; CDR3: CASSLNIRDRGPSYEQYF; DNA: TGTGCCAGCAGCCTAAATATCCGGGACAGGGGACCCTCCTACGAGCAGTACTTC
V: TRBV5-4; J: TRBJ1-2; D: -; size: -; CDR3: CASSLGPGGANYGYTF; DNA: TGTGCCAGCAGCTTGGGACCCGGAGGGGCTAACTATGGCTACACCTTC
V: TRBV7-2; J: TRBJ2-3; D: TRBD2; size: few; CDR3: CASSLQKLAGYTDTQYF; DNA: TGTGCCAGCAGCCTACAAAAACTAGCGGGGTATACAGATACGCAGTATTTT
V: TRBV29-1; J: TRBJ2-7; D: TRBD2; size: -; CDR3: CSVGSRTSGREQYF; DNA: TGCAGCGTTGGATCCCGGACTAGCGGAAGGGAGCAGTACTTC
V: TRBV5-1; J: TRBJ1-1; D: -; size: -; CDR3: CASSLDRRNTEAFF; DNA: TGCGCCAGCAGCTTGGACAGGAGGAACACTGAAGCTTTCTTT
V: TRBV5-1; J: TRBJ2-7; D: TRBD1; size: -; CDR3: CASSLEATGVGYEQYF; DNA: TGCGCCAGCAGCTTGGAGGCTACAGGGGTGGGCTACGAGCAGTACTTC
V: TRBV5-8; J: TRBJ1-5; D: -; size: -; CDR3: CASSSSRVNLNQPQHF; DNA: TGTGCCAGCAGCTCGTCGAGGGTCAACTTAAATCAGCCCCAGCATTTT
V: TRBV10-3; J: TRBJ1-6; D: -; size: -; CDR3: CAISMSQGNSPLHF; DNA: TGTGCCATCAGTATGTCACAGGGCAATTCACCCCTCCACTTT
V: TRBV25-1; J: TRBJ2-5; D: TRBD2; size: -; CDR3: CAAQSRLAGGAGETQYF; DNA: TGTGCCGCACAAAGCCGCCTAGCGGGGGGGGCGGGAGAGACCCAGTACTTC